These T cell receptor beta chains were read from a single sample in a study of OX40 agonist ivuxolimab in advanced cancers. The method was immunoSEQ multiplex PCR; TCRdb's version includes in-frame clones alone and lacks a portion of them. The sample includes around 29,000 clones, approximately 83% seen only once; the top ten take 25% to 30%. Sequences were derived from CD4+ or CD8+ T cells sorted from blood, sampled in a trial of the OX40 agonist ivuxolimab. The receptors shown here come from an adult with an advanced solid tumor such as melanoma, head and neck, liver or kidney cancer. The CDR3 runs from the conserved cysteine through the conserved F or W. D genes are given only for firm matches. The listing skips clone size in some rows; elsewhere it reads once, few, many or a size class.

v_gene: TRBV28; j_gene: TRBJ2-7; abundance: once; d_gene: TRBD2; CDR3nt: TGTGCCAGCAGCCTTGGGACTAGCGGGGGGCCAATCTACGAGCAGTACTTC; CDR3aa: CASSLGTSGGPIYEQYF
v_gene: TRBV11-2; j_gene: TRBJ2-7; abundance: NA; d_gene: NA; CDR3nt: TGTGCCAGCAGCCCCCCCAGCGGCGCCTACGAGCAGTACTTC; CDR3aa: CASSPPSGAYEQYF
v_gene: TRBV18; j_gene: TRBJ1-4; abundance: NA; d_gene: NA; CDR3nt: TGTGCCAGCTCACCACCCTTGGATCGGGAAAAACTGTTTTTT; CDR3aa: CASSPPLDREKLFF
v_gene: TRBV9; j_gene: TRBJ2-7; abundance: NA; d_gene: TRBD1; CDR3nt: TGTGCCAGCAGTCCTGACGGGACAGGCTCCTACGAGCAGTACTTC; CDR3aa: CASSPDGTGSYEQYF
v_gene: TRBV9; j_gene: TRBJ1-2; abundance: NA; d_gene: NA; CDR3nt: TGTGCCAGCAGCGTAGAAGGGGCGCGGGGCTACACCTTC; CDR3aa: CASSVEGARGYTF
v_gene: TRBV30; j_gene: TRBJ2-1; abundance: few; d_gene: NA; CDR3nt: TGTGCCTGGAGTGGACTCTTGGATGAGCAGTTCTTC; CDR3aa: CAWSGLLDEQFF
v_gene: TRBV29-1; j_gene: TRBJ2-1; abundance: NA; d_gene: NA; CDR3nt: TGCAGCGTCCTCGGAGACAACAATGAGCAGTTCTTC; CDR3aa: CSVLGDNNEQFF
v_gene: TRBV5-6; j_gene: TRBJ1-2; abundance: NA; d_gene: NA; CDR3nt: TGTGCCAGCACCCTATTGAGGGGAGATGGCTACACCTTC; CDR3aa: CASTLLRGDGYTF
v_gene: TRBV27; j_gene: TRBJ1-5; abundance: NA; d_gene: NA; CDR3nt: TGTGCCAGCAGAGCCTGGGGGGAGGATCAGCCCCAGCATTTT; CDR3aa: CASRAWGEDQPQHF
v_gene: TRBV11-2; j_gene: TRBJ1-6; abundance: NA; d_gene: NA; CDR3nt: TGTGCCAGCAGTTTAGACTTTCCGACAGTCAATTCACCCCTCCACTTT; CDR3aa: CASSLDFPTVNSPLHF
v_gene: TRBV28; j_gene: TRBJ2-5; abundance: once; d_gene: TRBD1; CDR3nt: TGTGCCAGCAGTGGGGTGACAGGGGCAGGGGAGACCCAGTACTTC; CDR3aa: CASSGVTGAGETQYF